This T cell receptor beta chain was sequenced for a study of T cells in Graves' hyperthyroidism and ophthalmopathy. TCR beta CDR3 regions were amplified from RNA. Carried out on the TCR CDR3, a first-round RT-PCR used the HTBI primer set. TCRdb reanalysed the multiplex PCR reads using MiXCR and keeps one entry per CDR3 protein. The data hold about 660,000 distinct CDR3 sequences, with just under 45% observed a single time. Germline assignment: CDR1 MNHNY and CDR2 SVGAGI (reference sequence). The CDR3 is 12 amino acids. The clonotype was recovered from an adult man with Graves' disease, either hyperthyroidism or ophthalmopathy (not recorded which). The chain couples TRBV6-6 to TRBJ2-7; D may be TRBD2 (5 bases). The sequenced sample consisted of peripheral blood or thyroid tissue (not recorded which). The CDR3 nucleotides are TGTGCAAGTACGGGATTGTCCTACGAGCAGTACTTC. Protein product: CASTGLSYEQYF.